The entry below gives a single TCR beta chain sequence along with its context. Its antigen is unidentified. CDR3 length: 16 residues. Trimming removed 1 base from V and 0 bases from J, with 13 bases in between. Germline lookup yields CDR1 DFQATT and CDR2 SNEGSKA (reference sequence). Study results and caveats: Tumor memory CD4+ T cell TCR gene usage was found to cluster with blood and lymph node memory CD4+ cells and with lymph node naive CD4+ cells. The larger-cohort validation was restricted to a single TCR beta V-J rearrangement rather than whole repertoires.

Constant-region reverse primers amplified full-length variable regions, followed by semi-nested Nested Universal Primer A PCR. TCRdb fed the 5' RACE reads into MiXCR, producing one record per CDR3 protein. Altogether around 9,000 distinct CDR3 sequences are present, just under 55% being singletons, with the ten largest covering 6.4%. Treg sorting used a CD4+CD25+CD127-/low gate. This receptor was taken from a female donor with breast cancer. The sequenced sample was Tregs sorted from a lymph node. This sequence joins TRBV20-1 and TRBJ2-1; possibly TRBD2 for D (6 bases). CDR3 in amino acids: CSARGLALSSYNEQFF. The DNA of the CDR3 is TGCAGTGCTAGAGGGCTAGCGCTAAGCTCCTACAATGAGCAGTTCTTC.